What follows describes a single T cell receptor (beta chain). Its antigen is unknown. This entry belongs to a study of cytomegalovirus exposure and HLA in healthy donors. Primers included in the PCR were 60 Vbeta and 13 Jbeta primers. Original processing notes: Later, roughly 77 million unique TCR beta chains were counted in an analysis, and roughly 11 million of them were shared. This table comes from immunoSEQ multiplex PCR, and its TCRdb copy is limited to in-frame clones, with some not included. V, J and clone size are taken as reported in that table, and D and trimming were inferred from the DNA itself. The profile shows approximately 160,000 clones, around 85% of them singletons. General observations from the study: Earlier analysis yielded a pattern in which most TCR beta V segments were productive about 90% or about 30% of the time.

What was sequenced was PBMCs. This TCR was recovered from a human donor in good health.

The CDR3 protein is CASRGRSEAFF. CDR3 DNA: TGTGCCAGCAGGGGGAGATCTGAAGCTTTCTTT. The chain carries TRBV2 and TRBJ1-1; D uncertain. The ends were cut back, 6 bases at V and 6 bases at J, with 8 bases in the middle. Germline values: CDR1 SNHLY, CDR2 FYNNEI. The CDR3 is made up of 11 amino acids.